The text below deals with one T cell receptor (beta chain). Its antigen is as yet unknown. The junction and the germline gene differ at one end; a read error may be behind it. The sample comes from a study of T cell responses to AZD1222 COVID-19 vaccine. In the study overall: Pooled in the analysis were second doses at about 4 or about 12 weeks. General study findings and limits: The number of AZD1222 recipients seropositive at baseline was only 5 to 7. Regions 160-218 and 743-854 held dominance among vaccine-associated CD4 TCRs, which spanned spike.

Libraries were prepared by immunoSEQ multiplex PCR; TCRdb keeps only in-frame clonotypes and omits some of them. This table holds about 110,000 clones, 75% to 90% found once. CDR1 and CDR2 from the germline V gene are SQVTM and ANQGSEA. The CDR3 is 11 residues long. The source of this sequence is an adult in good health. The chain links TRBV29-1 to TRBJ2-2; the D is unclear. The starting material was peripheral blood, obtained on day 0 of AZD1222 vaccination. The CDR3 DNA follows: TGCAGCGTCGAGAACGCCGGGGAGCTGTTTTTT. Protein product: CSVENAGELFF.